This T cell receptor beta chain appears in the sequencing data of a study of T cell changes during pregnancy in multiple sclerosis. Method: immunoSEQ multiplex PCR; TCRdb's copy keeps in-frame clones and lacks some. The sample includes about 40,000 clones, roughly 94% of them seen just once. This CDR3 is 14 amino acids long. Germline CDR1 reads SGHRS; CDR2 reads YFSETQ. Trimming removed 0 bases at V and 8 bases at J, with 12 bases between. The chain recombines TRBV5-1 with TRBJ1-3; possible D gene TRBD1, 5 bases. This sequence was found in a female donor with multiple sclerosis, enrolled in a pregnancy study. The sample consisted of peripheral blood, taken in the third trimester of pregnancy. CDR3 bases: TGCGCCAGCAGCTTGGATGGAGGGGTGGACACCATATATTTT. It translates to CASSLDGGVDTIYF.